The T cell receptor beta chain under discussion was sequenced for a study of cytomegalovirus exposure and HLA in healthy donors. Study-level results: According to an earlier analysis, most TCR beta V segments yielded productive rearrangements about 87% or about 30% of the time. The study recorded over 150 TCR beta chains that were cytomegalovirus-associated. Using the classifier, cytomegalovirus status was reportedly diagnosed with high specificity and sensitivity. Solely CMV serostatus was available to characterize immune exposure.

Researchers ran the PCR with 60 Vbeta and 13 Jbeta primers. Measured with immunoSEQ multiplex PCR; TCRdb has only the in-frame clones, and not every one. The data hold under 150,000 clones, with around 79% observed a single time. CDR1 is MNHEY and CDR2 is SMNVEV in the germline V gene (reference sequence). The CDR3 totals 17 residues. V shed 0 bases and J shed 1 base, with 15 bases lying between them. About this clone itself: Its antigen is still unknown.

Source material: PBMCs. The receptor was isolated from a woman between 40 and 55 years old in good health and CMV-seronegative. This chain joins TRBV27 and TRBJ1-2; a possible D gene is TRBD1 (5 bases). CDR3 nucleotides: TGTGCCAGCAGTTTATCGACTGGGGCAGGGTTTAACTATGGCTACACCTTC. It yields the protein CASSLSTGAGFNYGYTF.